One sample yielded the 20 T cell receptor beta chains listed below, sequenced in a study of blood T cell repertoires in COVID-19. Repertoires were generated with immunoSEQ multiplex PCR, while TCRdb's copy carries only in-frame clones and drops some. This sample has around 250,000 clones, with roughly 84% found just once. Sequencing used peripheral blood. Receptor source: a middle-aged woman who had recovered from COVID-19.

The table lists this clone with a count of one. The V gene is TRBV12-3 or TRBV12-4, the J gene TRBJ2-3; TRBD2 matches 8 bases. The V and J ends lost 8 bases and 3 bases, in that order; junction bases with no gene match: 4. This CDR3 spans 13 amino acids. The chain's CDR3 is CASRGGKTDTQYF. The CDR3 nucleotides are TGTGCCAGCCGCGGGGGGAAAACAGATACGCAGTATTTT.

The chain carries TRBV6-5 and TRBJ2-7; 12 bases map to TRBD1. V lost 6 bases and J lost 4; bases outside the gene matches: 4. The V gene's germline CDR1 is MNHEY and CDR2 SVGAGI. This CDR3 contains 14 residues. The CDR3 DNA follows: TGTGCCAGCAGGGGGACAGGGGGCATGTACGAGCAGTACTTC. Protein sequence: CASRGTGGMYEQYF.

This clone was picked up a small number of times. The gene calls are TRBV7-9 and TRBJ1-2, with 8 bases identical to TRBD1. The ends lost 1 base at V and 8 bases at J; junction bases unmatched: 3. The CDR3 has 13 residues. Germline V gene sequence: CDR1 SEHNR, CDR2 FQNEAQ (reference sequence). As DNA, the CDR3 is TGTGCCAGCAGCTTAGTCAGGGGGCAAGGCTACACCTTC. Translated: CASSLVRGQGYTF.

The V and J genes are TRBV5-1 and TRBJ2-7, with 15 bases that match TRBD2. With 4 bases clipped from V and 1 base from J, the junction kept 9 bases outside the gene matches. The CDR3 has 18 residues. Germline V CDR1 and CDR2: SGHRS, YFSETQ. In DNA form, the CDR3 reads TGCGCCAGCAGCATATGGACTAGCGGGGGGGTAGGATCCTACGAGCAGTACTTC. Translating it yields CASSIWTSGGVGSYEQYF.

This clone was counted once. The chain employs TRBV7-6 and TRBJ2-7; D might be TRBD2 (6 bases). With 5 bases removed from V and 4 bases from J, the gap between germline ends came to 21 bases. There are 16 residues in the CDR3. CDR1 SGHVS and CDR2 FNYEAQ come from the germline V gene. The CDR3 sequence: CASSPRVGLPTYEQYF. CDR3 sequence (DNA): TGTGCCAGCAGCCCTCGGGTAGGACTACCCACTTACGAGCAGTACTTC. Full variable domain (missing parts from reference TRBV7-6 and TRBJ2-7): GAGVSQSPRYKVTKRGQDVALRCDPISGHVSLYWYRQALGQGPEFLTYFNYEAQQDKSGLPNDRFSAERPEGSISTLTIQRTEQRDSAMYRCASSPRVGLPTYEQYFGPGTRLTVT.

The V call is TRBV19, the J call TRBJ1-5; D is ambiguous. Trimming took 4 bases from V and 0 from J, leaving 13 bases between them. Germline lookup yields CDR1 LNHDA and CDR2 SQIVND (reference sequence). This CDR3 region has 16 residues. The CDR3 loop is CASSSTTLYSNQPQHF. CDR3 nucleotides: TGTGCCAGTAGTAGCACGACACTTTATAGCAATCAGCCCCAGCATTTT.

The chain carries TRBV12-3 or TRBV12-4 and TRBJ1-6; perhaps TRBD1 as D (6 bases). Trimming took off 5 bases at V and 6 bases at J, with 8 bases between the two ends. CDR3 length: 13 residues. The CDR3 region has the DNA TGTGCCAGCAGTCAACAGGGTAATTCACCCCTCCACTTT. Residues: CASSQQGNSPLHF.

The gene calls are TRBV6-6 and TRBJ1-2; D not resolved. The CDR3 extends over 15 amino acids. Germline V gene sequence: CDR1 MNHNY, CDR2 SVGAGI (reference sequence). V shed 5 bases and J shed 5 bases, with 18 bases lying between them. The CDR3 region is CASSHPRKGGYGYTF. The CDR3 nucleotides are TGTGCCAGCAGTCACCCCCGAAAGGGAGGGTATGGCTACACCTTC.

This chain links TRBV4-2 with TRBJ1-2, with unresolved D. Trimming took off 1 base at V and 7 bases at J, with 16 bases between the two ends. The CDR3 contains 15 residues. Germline CDR1 LGHNA, CDR2 YNFKEQ. In nucleotides, the CDR3 is TGTGCCAGCAGCCAAGTATCAGGCCCGGCTGGTGGCTACACCTTC. Its translation is CASSQVSGPAGGYTF.

This clone was detected only a few times. The chain has TRBV18 and TRBJ1-5; tentatively, D is TRBD1 (6 bases). Germline V gene sequence: CDR1 KGHSH, CDR2 LQKENI. CDR3 length: 13 residues. Trimming removed 6 bases from V and 7 bases from J, with 13 bases in between. The CDR3 region is CASSMDRQQPQHF. The CDR3 DNA follows: TGTGCCAGCTCGATGGACAGACAGCAGCCCCAGCATTTT.

The genes are TRBV29-1 and TRBJ1-4; D is unresolved. Germline values: CDR1 SQVTM, CDR2 ANQGSEA. V was trimmed by 5 bases and J by 8 bases, leaving 21 bases between them. The CDR3 runs to 15 residues. CDR3 in DNA: TGCAGCGTTTCCCGTAGCAGCGGAGAAATAGAAAAACTGTTTTTT. As protein: CSVSRSSGEIEKLFF.

The chain joins TRBV5-4 to TRBJ1-6; D might be TRBD1 (5 bases). Germline V lookup: CDR1 SGHNT, CDR2 YYREEE (reference sequence). This CDR3 is built from 17 residues. The V gene lost 5 bases and the J gene lost 7 bases, with 22 bases spanning the gap. Here the CDR3 DNA reads TGTGCCAGCAGTCAAGCGGTGACAACGGGGGTAAATTCACCCCTCCACTTT. It translates to CASSQAVTTGVNSPLHF.

The rearrangement links TRBV28 to TRBJ1-2, with a weak D call TRBD1 (5 bases). This CDR3 spans 16 amino acids. CDR1 MDHEN and CDR2 SYDVKM come from the germline V gene. V was trimmed by 5 bases and J by 2 bases, leaving 18 bases between them. CDR3 sequence reads: CASSTTRAGPNYGYTF. In DNA form, the CDR3 reads TGTGCCAGCAGTACAACCCGGGCAGGGCCCAACTATGGCTACACCTTC.

The chain links TRBV5-4 to TRBJ1-1, with TRBD1 identical over 8 bases. J was trimmed by 5 bases and V by 4 bases; bases with no gene match: 10. CDR1 SGHNT and CDR2 YYREEE come from the germline V gene (reference sequence). CDR3 length equals 15 residues. The CDR3 DNA reads as TGTGCCAGCAGCGGTCCGGGACAGGAATTGACTGAAGCTTTCTTT. It encodes CASSGPGQELTEAFF. Based on the CDR3 plus reference TRBV5-4 and TRBJ1-1, the full variable domain is ETGVTQSPTHLIKTRGQQVTLRCSSQSGHNTVSWYQQALGQGPQFIFQYYREEENGRGNFPPRFSGLQFPNYSSELNVNALELDDSALYLCASSGPGQELTEAFFGQGTRLTVV.

Worth noting for this clone: The sample contains more than one DNA sequence encoding this CDR3. The CDR3, as DNA: TGTGCCACCAGCAGAGATCGGGGATTCGGAAACACCATATATTTT. Translating gives CATSRDRGFGNTIYF. This chain connects TRBV15 to TRBJ1-3; no clear D. The CDR3 is made up of 15 amino acids. Between the trimmed V and J ends, which lost 0 bases and 4 bases, there was a span of 10 bases. Germline-derived CDR1 and CDR2 are LNHNV and YYDKDF (reference sequence).

This chain links TRBV27 with TRBJ2-5, with 12 nucleotides matching TRBD1. Per the germline V gene, CDR1 is MNHEY and CDR2 is SMNVEV (reference sequence). CDR3 length equals 16 residues. V lost 5 bases, J lost 5 bases, and 9 bases stayed unmatched. Here the CDR3 reads CASSRSGTGGRETQYF. CDR3 sequence (DNA): TGTGCCAGCAGTAGGTCCGGGACAGGGGGCAGGGAGACCCAGTACTTC.

The rearrangement uses TRBV24-1 and TRBJ1-1, with a possible D match to TRBD1 (6 bases). Germline loops: CDR1 KGHDR, CDR2 SFDVKD. Trimming stripped 6 bases from V and 4 bases from J, with 11 bases between. This CDR3 is 13 amino acids long. The CDR3 region is CATSLTGSTEAFF. The CDR3 nucleotides read TGTGCCACCAGTCTTACAGGGAGCACTGAAGCTTTCTTT.

This clone has a handful of counts. The chain has TRBV6-5 and TRBJ1-2; tentative D call: TRBD1 (6 bases). V lost 4 bases to trimming and J lost 5 bases, with 14 bases between them. From germline, CDR1 is MNHEY and CDR2 SVGAGI. The CDR3 has 14 residues. CDR3 sequence: CASSLGTRDYGYTF. CDR3 DNA sequence: TGTGCCAGCAGTTTAGGGACACGAGATTATGGCTACACCTTC.

The chain carries TRBV5-8 and TRBJ1-5; a possible D gene is TRBD1 (6 bases). The CDR3 loop spans 16 amino acids. Germline loops: CDR1 SGHTS, CDR2 YDEGEE. V lost 2 bases and J 6 bases, leaving 18 bases between the germline ends. The CDR3 DNA reads as TGTGCCAGCAGCTTAGGGGGAAAGGGCTCAGGTCAGCCCCAGCATTTT. Amino acid sequence: CASSLGGKGSGQPQHF.

The J gene is TRBJ1-1, the V gene TRBV4-1; 10 bases are shared with TRBD1. Germline CDR1 reads MGHRA; CDR2 reads YSYEKL. The CDR3 runs to 17 residues. Trimming took 8 bases from V and 3 from J; bases not matched to a gene: 15. The CDR3 DNA sequence: TGCGCCAGCCGCCGCGCTGACAGGGGGCGTGGGGACACTGAAGCTTTCTTT. Amino acids: CASRRADRGRGDTEAFF.